These 9 T cell receptor beta chains were all obtained from the same sample, sequenced in a study of cytomegalovirus exposure and HLA in healthy donors. Amplification used 60 Vbeta primers and 13 Jbeta primers. TCRdb's table, derived via immunoSEQ multiplex PCR, lists solely in-frame clones and lacks some. Here the sample spans roughly 69,000 clones, 73% being singletons. Material: PBMCs. These receptors were collected from a middle-aged man in good health and CMV-seronegative.

The J gene is TRBJ2-7, the V gene TRBV7-9; maybe TRBD2 (5 bases). The V gene lost 4 bases and the J gene lost 2 bases, with 9 bases spanning the gap. CDR3 length equals 13 residues. Germline V CDR1 and CDR2: SEHNR, FQNEAQ (reference sequence). The CDR3 spells CASSSGGAYEQYF. CDR3 in DNA: TGTGCCAGCAGCTCAGGAGGAGCCTACGAGCAGTACTTC.

The V gene is TRBV13, the J gene TRBJ2-5; D is unresolved. The end of the DNA aligns better with TRBJ2-7, so the J call may be wrong. The CDR3 covers 12 residues. Germline V lookup: CDR1 PRHDT, CDR2 FYEKMQ (reference sequence). The CDR3 nucleotides are TGTGCCAGCAGCCTCCAGAGGTACGAGCAGTACTTC. This gives the protein CASSLQRYEQYF.

This clone was detected only once. The chain recombines TRBV19 with TRBJ1-6, with TRBD1 identical over 9 bases. There are 14 residues in the CDR3. V lost 5 bases to trimming and J lost 9 bases; unmatched junction nucleotides: 5. Germline V gene sequence: CDR1 LNHDA, CDR2 SQIVND (reference sequence). The CDR3 loop is CASSPRTGASPLHF. The CDR3 nucleotides are TGTGCCAGTAGTCCACGGACAGGGGCTTCACCCCTCCACTTT.

The chain combines TRBV7-9 with TRBJ2-2; a possible D gene is TRBD1 (5 bases). This CDR3 is built from 16 residues. Germline loops: CDR1 SEHNR, CDR2 FQNEAQ (reference sequence). V lost 5 bases, J lost 0 bases, and 13 bases lay in between. The CDR3: CASSPDSISNTGELFF. As DNA, the CDR3 is TGTGCCAGCAGCCCCGACAGTATTTCGAACACCGGGGAGCTGTTTTTT.

The chain uses TRBV15 and TRBJ1-4; no clear D. The V and J ends lost 5 bases and 8 bases respectively, with 12 bases between them. The CDR3 has 13 amino acids. CDR1 and CDR2 from the germline V gene are LNHNV and YYDKDF (reference sequence). For the CDR3, the DNA is TGTGCCACCAGCCGAAACGGTCTGGAAAAACTGTTTTTT. This translates into CATSRNGLEKLFF.

This chain joins TRBV6-6 and TRBJ2-7; D call uncertain. The V gene lost 10 bases and the J gene lost 2 bases, with 12 bases spanning the gap. In germline, CDR1 is MNHNY, CDR2 SVGAGI (reference sequence). The CDR3 runs to 12 residues. DNA of the CDR3: TGTGCCACCAGCCGTACAGCCTACGAGCAGTACTTC. This encodes CATSRTAYEQYF.

The chain is built from TRBV9 and TRBJ2-3; D not resolved. V was shortened by 4 bases and J by 6 bases, with 9 bases between the two germline ends. This CDR3 is 12 amino acids long. Looked up from germline, CDR1 is SGDLS and CDR2 is YYNGEE. In nucleotides, the CDR3 is TGTGCCAGCAGCCCCCCCCGGGATACGCAGTATTTT. It is translated as CASSPPRDTQYF.

The chain uses TRBV19 and TRBJ1-2; D call uncertain. Between the trimmed V and J ends, which lost 5 bases and 4 bases, there was a span of 8 bases. CDR3 length: 12 amino acids. Germline CDR1 reads LNHDA; CDR2 reads SQIVND (reference sequence). The CDR3 bases are TGTGCCAGTAGTCCACTTCTCTATGGCTACACCTTC. Encoded protein: CASSPLLYGYTF. Looking up the rest from reference TRBV19 and TRBJ1-2 gives the full variable domain: DGGITQSPKYLFRKEGQNVTLSCEQNLNHDAMYWYRQDPGQGLRLIYYSQIVNDFQKGDIAEGYSVSREKKESFPLTVTSAQKNPTAFYLCASSPLLYGYTFGSGTRLTVV.

The chain links TRBV25-1 to TRBJ1-2; TRBD1 might be the D (6 bases). Trimming left V 3 bases short and J 12 bases short, with 20 bases between. This CDR3 is 14 amino acids long. The germline V gene encodes CDR1 MGHDK and CDR2 SYGVNS. DNA for the CDR3: TGTGCCAGCAGTGACGTGATGACAGGCCGGGGCCACACCTTC. This codes for CASSDVMTGRGHTF.